The text below deals with one T cell receptor (beta chain). The antigen is undetermined. This specimen comes from a study of shared clonotypes between healthy human individuals. Study information: CD4 naive and CD4 memory each took three plates per donor, while CD8 naive took two and CD8 memory one. General observations from the study: Non-shared clonotypes had lower generation probabilities than those shared by all four donors. Of the naive CD4 clonotypes, about 5% were shared across several donors.

This was a deep-level run. Data came from immunoSEQ multiplex PCR; TCRdb stores just in-frame clones and leaves some out. Of around 2.1 million clones listed, around 93% are singletons. Positive CCR7 selection of CD45RO-negative cells yielded the naive CD8 cells, and terminally differentiated effector memory CD45RA+ cells were excluded. CDR1 is GTSNPN and CDR2 is SVGIG in the germline V gene (reference sequence). This CDR3 spans 14 amino acids. Trimming took 0 bases from V and 12 from J; bases not matched to a gene: 8. The J gene is TRBJ2-1, the V gene TRBV30; 10 positions agree with TRBD2. This clonotype was sampled from a man younger than 35 in good health. Some clones in this sample may be carry-over from other donors' samples. Input material: naive CD8+ T cells from PBMCs. In DNA, the CDR3 is TGTGCCTGGAGTGTAGCCATCAGCGGGAGGGCGCAGTTCTTC. Its translation is CAWSVAISGRAQFF.